This record concerns one TCR beta chain sequence. Other nucleotide sequences in the sample specify the same CDR3. This sample is part of a study of T cell changes during pregnancy in multiple sclerosis. The V segment lost 2 bases and the J segment 8 bases; nucleotides outside the gene matches: 6. The CDR3 is made up of 15 amino acids. CDR1 and CDR2 from the germline V gene are MGHRA and YSYEKL. Assay used: immunoSEQ multiplex PCR; TCRdb lists only in-frame clones, some missing. Among 79,000 or so clones, approximately 89% were seen once, and the ten largest hold around 1.7%. The sequence came from a female donor in good health, enrolled as a control in a pregnancy study. The material sequenced was peripheral blood, taken in the first trimester of pregnancy. The chain joins TRBV4-1 to TRBJ1-4, with 9 bases aligning to TRBD1. The CDR3 spells CASSQKGQGGEKLFF. In DNA form, the CDR3 reads TGCGCCAGCAGCCAAAAGGGACAGGGAGGGGAAAAACTGTTTTTT.